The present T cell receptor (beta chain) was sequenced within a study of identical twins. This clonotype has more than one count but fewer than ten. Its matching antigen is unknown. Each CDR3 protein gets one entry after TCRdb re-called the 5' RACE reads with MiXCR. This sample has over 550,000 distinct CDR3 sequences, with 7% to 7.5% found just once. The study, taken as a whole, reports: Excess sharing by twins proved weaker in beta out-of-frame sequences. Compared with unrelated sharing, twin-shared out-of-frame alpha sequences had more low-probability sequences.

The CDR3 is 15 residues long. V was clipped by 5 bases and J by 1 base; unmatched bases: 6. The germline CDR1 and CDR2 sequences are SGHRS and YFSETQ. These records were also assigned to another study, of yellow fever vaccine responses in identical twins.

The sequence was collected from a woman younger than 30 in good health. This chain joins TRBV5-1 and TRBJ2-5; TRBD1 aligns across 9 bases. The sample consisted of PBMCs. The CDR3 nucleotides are TGCGCCAGCAGTCGGACAGGGGTGGGCCAAGAGACCCAGTACTTC. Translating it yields CASSRTGVGQETQYF.